Included here is one TCR beta chain sequence, with context. The data were taken from a study of technical replicates of blood from several donors. The repertoire was sequenced with immunoSEQ multiplex PCR; TCRdb's copy has only in-frame clones and lacks some. The sample shows about 56,000 clones, 93% of them seen only once. V was trimmed by 7 bases and J by 7 bases, leaving 8 bases between them. The CDR3 has 11 amino acids. Germline V gives CDR1 MNHNY, CDR2 SVGAGI (reference sequence). The material sequenced was PBMCs. The receptor was isolated from a human donor in good health. Some clones in this sample may be carry-over from other donors' samples. The genes are TRBV6-6 and TRBJ2-1; no definite D call. In DNA form, the CDR3 reads TGTGCCAGCAATGAGTGGAATGAGCAGTTCTTC. This translates into CASNEWNEQFF.